The T cell receptor beta chain described here comes from a study of T cells in Graves' hyperthyroidism and ophthalmopathy. Study-level background: Peripheral blood was drawn at first diagnosis, prior to all treatment.

In germline, CDR1 is SGHRS, CDR2 YFSETQ. Trimming pared 8 bases from V and 9 bases from J, leaving 18 bases between. This CDR3 contains 13 residues. General study results and limits: Ophthalmopathy prediction by the model preceded onset by a median approximately 6.1 months. Separation of ophthalmopathy from stable hyperthyroidism was achieved by a 13 V-J model.

With duration under 3 months, ophthalmopathy was active: Clinical Activity Score at least 3, NOSPECS at least 4. Researchers took RNA transcripts and amplified the TCR beta CDR3 regions from them. When the TCR CDR3 underwent first-round RT-PCR, the HTBI primer set was used. MiXCR, applied by TCRdb to the multiplex PCR reads, yields one record per CDR3 protein. The data show about 640,000 distinct CDR3 sequences, roughly 15% seen once. There are many counts of this clonotype. Its antigen remains unknown. The source of this sequence is a woman in her fifties or sixties with Graves' ophthalmopathy. Sequenced sample: blood. The rearrangement links TRBV5-1 to TRBJ2-1, with D perhaps given as TRBD1 or TRBD2 (5 bases each). In DNA form, the CDR3 reads TGCGCCAGTTCATTGGGGGTGCCGGGTGAGCAGTTCTTC. This translates into CASSLGVPGEQFF.